This TCR beta chain derives from a study of T cell responses to AZD1222 COVID-19 vaccine. A remark on this clone: Its antigen is currently unknown.

TCRdb's copy holds only in-frame clones and misses some; the assay was immunoSEQ multiplex PCR. The sample carries about 130,000 clones, 92% recorded once. Study findings and constraints: Spike-specific TCR depth and breadth grew after two AZD1222 doses. Donors were mostly white British, more females; clonal diversity possibly underestimated. Seropositive AZD1222 recipients at baseline numbered only six or seven.

CDR1 is SGHNT, CDR2 YENEEA, per germline. V lost 3 bases and J lost 1, with 5 bases in between. The CDR3 totals 13 residues. The chain couples TRBV11-3 to TRBJ2-3; D is uncertain. The sample consisted of peripheral blood, taken 28 days after the second AZD1222 dose. This clonotype was sampled from an adult who received the AZD1222 COVID-19 vaccine. The CDR3 is CASSLAGTDTQYF. CDR3 nucleotides: TGTGCCAGCAGCTTGGCGGGCACAGATACGCAGTATTTT.